This T cell receptor beta chain was sequenced during a study of monozygotic twins with inflammatory bowel disease. Germline V CDR1 and CDR2: MNHEY, SVGEGT. CDR3 length: 18 amino acids. In regard to this clonotype: Its antigen is not known.

Overall study findings and caveats: Repertoire similarity did not separate concordant from discordant twins, possibly from limited power.

TCRdb re-analyzed the 5' RACE reads; it lists each CDR3 protein once, without DNA. In all, the sample yields about 160,000 distinct CDR3 sequences. The chain couples TRBV6-2 or TRBV6-3 to TRBJ2-1; the D call from TCRdb, TRBD1, cannot be confirmed without DNA. The sequence derives from a human donor with ulcerative colitis or Crohn's disease, or a healthy co-twin of an affected twin (not recorded which). Sequenced: blood. CDR3 loop: CASSYPTYRGLPYNEQFF.